A selection of T cell receptor beta chains follows, all from one sample in a study of cytomegalovirus exposure and HLA in healthy donors. Assay used: immunoSEQ multiplex PCR; TCRdb lists only in-frame clones, some missing. This table has over 150,000 clones, roughly 80% appearing once. The sequenced sample consisted of PBMCs. The source is a woman between 45 and 60 years old in good health and CMV-seropositive. The CDR3 runs from the conserved cysteine through the conserved F or W. The D gene is left open where the match is weak. Only some rows state a clone size, as once, few, many or a class for expanded clones.

CDR3aa,CDR3nt,abundance,d_gene,v_gene,j_gene
CASRLVRSGREDNTEAFF,TGTGCAAGTCGCTTAGTAAGGTCGGGGAGGGAGGATAACACTGAAGCTTTCTTT,NA,NA,TRBV12-2,TRBJ1-1
CASSQGPSVNGEQFF,TGCGCCAGCAGCCAAGGGCCCAGCGTCAATGGTGAGCAGTTCTTC,NA,NA,TRBV4-1,TRBJ2-1
CATSRGGTDYGYTF,TGTGCCACCAGCAGAGGCGGAACGGACTATGGCTACACCTTC,NA,NA,TRBV15,TRBJ1-2
CASSLSSQGPGNTIYF,TGTGCCAGCAGTTTATCCAGCCAGGGCCCGGGAAACACCATATATTTT,NA,NA,TRBV27,TRBJ1-3
CASSLATLEGNQPQHF,TGTGCCAGCAGCTTAGCGACCCTGGAGGGCAATCAGCCCCAGCATTTT,NA,NA,TRBV7-9,TRBJ1-5
CASSYATGGYNYGYTF,TGTGCCAGCAGTTACGCGACAGGGGGATATAACTATGGCTACACCTTC,NA,TRBD1,TRBV6-5,TRBJ1-2
CASSEAAGNGELFF,TGTGCCAGCAGTGAAGCGGCGGGGAACGGGGAGCTGTTTTTT,NA,NA,TRBV6-4,TRBJ2-2
CASSEAADYEQYF,TGTGCCAGCAGTGAAGCTGCGGATTACGAGCAGTACTTC,NA,NA,TRBV6-1,TRBJ2-7
CASRGAGIETQYF,TGTGCCAGCAGAGGGGCAGGGATAGAGACCCAGTACTTC,NA,NA,TRBV6-1,TRBJ2-5
CSSSQTSGYPEAFF,TGTTCCAGCAGCCAAACTTCAGGGTACCCTGAAGCTTTCTTT,NA,NA,TRBV7-9,TRBJ1-1
CASSLGDEQYF,TGTGCCAGCAGCTTAGGGGACGAGCAGTACTTC,NA,NA,TRBV5-6,TRBJ2-7
CASSIRTSGIPYEQYF,TGTGCCAGCAGTATCCGGACTAGCGGGATTCCCTACGAGCAGTACTTC,NA,TRBD2,TRBV27,TRBJ2-7
CASSSRAGTGELFF,TGTGCCAGTAGTAGCAGGGCTGGCACCGGGGAGCTGTTTTTT,few,NA,TRBV19,TRBJ2-2
CASRAGTNNSPLHF,TGTGCCAGCAGGGCCGGGACAAACAATTCACCCCTCCACTTT,few,NA,TRBV7-9,TRBJ1-6
CASSLPQVSTDTQYF,TGCGCCAGCAGCTTACCACAGGTTAGCACAGATACGCAGTATTTT,few,NA,TRBV5-1,TRBJ2-3
CASSTGRSSYEQYF,TGTGCCAGCAGTACCGGGAGGAGCTCCTACGAGCAGTACTTC,NA,TRBD2,TRBV6-1,TRBJ2-7
CASSYSNRVTGELFF,TGTGCCAGCAGTTACTCGAACAGGGTCACCGGGGAGCTGTTTTTT,NA,NA,TRBV6-5,TRBJ2-2
CASSLYTGVGQPQHF,TGCGCCAGCAGCTTGTATACAGGGGTGGGTCAGCCCCAGCATTTT,once,TRBD1,TRBV5-1,TRBJ1-5
CASSQGVGGYGYTF,TGCGCCAGCAGCCAGGGAGTGGGCGGCTATGGCTACACCTTC,NA,NA,TRBV4-1,TRBJ1-2
CASSQEGTSGVDTQYF,TGCGCCAGCAGCCAAGAGGGGACTAGCGGTGTAGATACGCAGTATTTT,NA,TRBD2,TRBV4-1,TRBJ2-3
CASSLSDPSGRASYEQYF,TGTGCCAGCAGTTTATCGGACCCTAGCGGGAGGGCCTCCTACGAGCAGTACTTC,NA,TRBD2,TRBV27,TRBJ2-7
CSSSPLSYLGRYF,TGTTCCAGCAGCCCGCTGTCTTATCTGGGGCGGTACTTC,NA,NA,TRBV7-9,TRBJ2-7
CASRRTSGRDEQFF,TGTGCCAGCAGAAGGACTAGCGGGAGGGATGAGCAGTTCTTC,NA,TRBD2,TRBV6-5,TRBJ2-1
CASSPLGLAGRSSYNEQFF,TGTGCCAGCAGCCCGCTGGGACTAGCGGGCCGGAGCTCCTACAATGAGCAGTTCTTC,NA,TRBD2,TRBV7-9,TRBJ2-1
CASSLWGTSGKETQYF,TGTGCCAGCAGTTTATGGGGGACTAGCGGCAAAGAGACCCAGTACTTC,NA,TRBD2,TRBV28,TRBJ2-5
CASSLREGHYGYTF,TGTGCCAGCAGCTTACGGGAGGGACACTATGGCTACACCTTC,NA,NA,TRBV7-9,TRBJ1-2
CASSPPSGGYGYTF,TGTGCCAGCAGTCCCCCCTCGGGAGGCTATGGCTACACCTTC,NA,NA,TRBV28,TRBJ1-2
CASSLASLAEETQYF,TGTGCCAGCAGCTTAGCATCGCTAGCGGAAGAGACCCAGTACTTC,NA,TRBD2,TRBV7-9,TRBJ2-5
CASSQGPAAGLNEQFF,TGTGCCAGCAGCCAAGGGCCTGCGGCGGGGCTTAATGAGCAGTTCTTC,NA,NA,TRBV7-6,TRBJ2-1
CASSLRTGPEPQHF,TGTGCCAGCTCCCTTCGGACAGGTCCAGAGCCCCAGCATTTT,NA,TRBD1,TRBV18,TRBJ1-5
CASSTRDRGGNTEAFF,TGTGCCAGCAGCACCCGGGACAGGGGGGGAAACACTGAAGCTTTCTTT,NA,TRBD1,TRBV5-4,TRBJ1-1
CASSITGVPEGEQYF,TGTGCCAGTAGTATAACAGGGGTCCCCGAGGGCGAGCAGTACTTC,NA,TRBD1,TRBV19,TRBJ2-7
CASSLGLREYEQYF,TGTGCCAGCAGCTTAGGTCTCAGGGAATACGAGCAGTACTTC,NA,NA,TRBV7-2,TRBJ2-7
CASSHGQGALYIQYF,TGTGCCAGCAGCCACGGACAGGGGGCGTTGTACATTCAGTACTTC,once,TRBD1,TRBV7-9,TRBJ2-4
CASSGGLAGGETQYF,TGTGCCAGCAGTGGAGGACTAGCGGGGGGGGAGACCCAGTACTTC,NA,TRBD2,TRBV2,TRBJ2-5
CASSVRYSYNEQFF,TGTGCCAGCAGTGTGCGCTACTCCTACAATGAGCAGTTCTTC,NA,NA,TRBV27,TRBJ2-1
CATREDSRQETQYF,TGTGCCACCAGAGAGGATTCCCGACAAGAGACCCAGTACTTC,NA,NA,TRBV19,TRBJ2-5
CASSSGTREQYF,TGTGCCAGCAGCTCCGGGACACGGGAGCAGTACTTC,few,NA,TRBV7-9,TRBJ2-7
CASSPAPGIGGYTF,TGTGCCAGCTCACCTGCCCCGGGGATCGGTGGCTACACCTTC,few,NA,TRBV18,TRBJ1-2
CASSLGTANEKLFF,TGCGCCAGCAGCCTAGGGACAGCAAATGAAAAACTGTTTTTT,NA,TRBD1,TRBV5-1,TRBJ1-4
CASSPPDYSPNYGYTF,TGTGCCAGCTCACCACCTGATTACAGCCCTAACTATGGCTACACCTTC,NA,NA,TRBV18,TRBJ1-2
CASSPNGQRHTGELFF,TGTGCCAGCAGCCCAAACGGACAGAGACACACCGGGGAGCTGTTTTTT,NA,NA,TRBV11-2,TRBJ2-2
CASSRGGLAGRLYNEQFF,TGTGCCAGCAGTAGAGGGGGACTAGCGGGAAGATTATACAATGAGCAGTTCTTC,once,TRBD2,TRBV11-2,TRBJ2-1
CASSYLTGGGETQYF,TGTGCCAGCAGTTACCTGACAGGGGGAGGAGAGACCCAGTACTTC,NA,TRBD1,TRBV6-5,TRBJ2-5
CASRTGSPSNEKLFF,TGTGCCAGCAGGACAGGGTCACCCTCTAATGAAAAACTGTTTTTT,NA,TRBD1,TRBV6-1,TRBJ1-4
CASSLGLNYGYTF,TGTGCCAGCAGCTTAGGGCTTAACTATGGCTACACCTTC,few,NA,TRBV11-2,TRBJ1-2
CASSGGTSRDEQFF,TGTGCCAGCAGCGGGGGGACTAGCAGGGATGAGCAGTTCTTC,NA,TRBD2,TRBV6-5,TRBJ2-1
CASSDVGFEDEKLFF,TGTGCCAGCAGTGATGTGGGCTTTGAAGATGAAAAACTGTTTTTT,NA,NA,TRBV2,TRBJ1-4
CASSHRGGDGYTF,TGTGCCAGCTCACACAGGGGAGGTGATGGCTACACCTTC,once,TRBD1,TRBV18,TRBJ1-2
CASSRTGGVNQPQHF,TGTGCCAGTAGTAGGACAGGGGGGGTCAATCAGCCCCAGCATTTT,NA,TRBD1,TRBV19,TRBJ1-5
CASRPTGRPNTEAFF,TGTGCCAGCAGACCGACAGGGCGACCGAACACTGAAGCTTTCTTT,NA,TRBD1,TRBV2,TRBJ1-1
CASSHADTLYEQYF,TGTGCCAGCAGCCATGCGGACACTTTATACGAGCAGTACTTC,NA,NA,TRBV14,TRBJ2-7
CASSRGGDRGDTQYF,TGTGCCAGCAGCCGGGGGGGGGACAGGGGTGATACGCAGTATTTT,NA,TRBD1,TRBV6-5,TRBJ2-3
CASSLDQGRTQYF,TGTGCCAGCAGCTTAGACCAGGGTAGGACCCAGTACTTC,NA,NA,TRBV7-2,TRBJ2-5
CASSFIAGDEQFF,TGTGCCAGCAGCTTCATAGCGGGTGATGAGCAGTTCTTC,NA,TRBD2,TRBV7-8,TRBJ2-1
CASSLLSFKGARDNYGYTF,TGTGCCAGCAGCCTCTTGTCCTTCAAGGGGGCGAGAGATAACTATGGCTACACCTTC,NA,TRBD1,TRBV28,TRBJ1-2
CASSEGTSGFNEQYF,TGTGCCAGCAGTGAAGGGACTAGCGGCTTTAACGAGCAGTACTTC,few,TRBD2,TRBV6-1,TRBJ2-7
CASSLQVVAGGYTF,TGTGCCAGCAGCTTACAGGTTGTAGCAGGGGGCTACACCTTC,once,NA,TRBV7-9,TRBJ1-2
CASSDSVLSSGANVLTF,TGTGCCAGCAGTGACTCAGTTTTAAGCTCTGGGGCCAACGTCCTGACTTTC,NA,NA,TRBV2,TRBJ2-6